A selection of T cell receptor beta chains follows, all from one sample in a study of shared clonotypes between healthy human individuals. Only in-frame clones appear in the TCRdb table, and some are missing; sequencing was by immunoSEQ multiplex PCR. The sample lists approximately 2.4 million clones; around 95% were seen once. The sequencing input was naive CD4+ T cells sorted from blood. The source of these receptors is a man aged 18 to 29 in good health. The CDR3 runs from the conserved cysteine through the conserved F or W. A D gene is named only where the DNA matches it firmly. Only some rows state a clone size, as once, few, many or a class for expanded clones.

v_gene	d_gene	j_gene	abundance	CDR3aa	CDR3nt
TRBV7-9	TRBD1	TRBJ1-2	NA	CASSLGGQTYGYTF	TGTGCCAGCAGCTTAGGGGGACAGACCTATGGCTACACCTTC
TRBV28	TRBD1	TRBJ1-5	NA	CAGNHRGRPTQPQHF	TGTGCCGGCAATCACAGGGGGCGTCCCACTCAGCCCCAGCATTTT
TRBV6-5	TRBD1	TRBJ2-7	NA	CASSKTGGSYEQYF	TGTGCCAGCAGTAAGACAGGGGGGTCCTACGAGCAGTACTTC
TRBV6-6	NA	TRBJ2-2	NA	CASSYARTQNTGELFF	TGTGCCAGCAGTTACGCGCGGACACAGAACACCGGGGAGCTGTTTTTT
TRBV5-1	TRBD1	TRBJ2-5	NA	CASSMDRGGQETQYF	TGCGCCAGCAGCATGGACAGGGGTGGCCAAGAGACCCAGTACTTC
TRBV25-1	NA	TRBJ2-3	NA	CASSESATDTQYF	TGTGCCAGCAGTGAAAGCGCCACAGATACGCAGTATTTT
TRBV5-6	NA	TRBJ2-1	NA	CASSLIPNEQFF	TGTGCCAGCAGCTTGATCCCCAATGAGCAGTTCTTC
TRBV18	NA	TRBJ1-1	NA	CASSPKDTEAFF	TGTGCCAGCTCCCCTAAAGACACTGAAGCTTTCTTT
TRBV5-4	NA	TRBJ1-2	NA	CASSGGRVGYGYTF	TGTGCCAGCAGCGGGGGACGGGTAGGCTATGGCTACACCTTC
TRBV28	NA	TRBJ1-2	few	CASITGQSEGYTF	TGTGCCAGCATCACCGGACAGTCTGAGGGCTACACCTTC